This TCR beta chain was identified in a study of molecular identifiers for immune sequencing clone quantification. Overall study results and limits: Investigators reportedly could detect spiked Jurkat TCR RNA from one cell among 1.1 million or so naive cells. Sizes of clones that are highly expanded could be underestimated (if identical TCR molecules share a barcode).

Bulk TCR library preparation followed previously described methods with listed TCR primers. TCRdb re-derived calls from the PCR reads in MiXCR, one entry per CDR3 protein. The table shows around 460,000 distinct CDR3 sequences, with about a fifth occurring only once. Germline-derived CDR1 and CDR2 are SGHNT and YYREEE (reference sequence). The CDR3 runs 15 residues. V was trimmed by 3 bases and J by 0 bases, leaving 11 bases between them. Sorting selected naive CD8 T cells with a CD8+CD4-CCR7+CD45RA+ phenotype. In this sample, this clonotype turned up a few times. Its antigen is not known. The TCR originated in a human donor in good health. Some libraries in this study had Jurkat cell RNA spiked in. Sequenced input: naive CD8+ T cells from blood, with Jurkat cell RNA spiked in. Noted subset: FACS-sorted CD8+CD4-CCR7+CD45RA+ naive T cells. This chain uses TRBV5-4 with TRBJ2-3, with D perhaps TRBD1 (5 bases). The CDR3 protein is CASSSHRQSTDTQYF. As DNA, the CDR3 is TGTGCCAGCAGCTCCCATAGACAGAGCACAGATACGCAGTATTTT. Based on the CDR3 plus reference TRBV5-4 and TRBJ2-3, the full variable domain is ETGVTQSPTHLIKTRGQQVTLRCSSQSGHNTVSWYQQALGQGPQFIFQYYREEENGRGNFPPRFSGLQFPNYSSELNVNALELDDSALYLCASSSHRQSTDTQYFGPGTRLTVL.